One and the same sample provided the 2 T cell receptor beta chains below, sequenced in a study of CD8 T cells in ankylosing spondylitis (TCRdb year 2017). Study-level results and caveats: A TCR beta motif made up of several highly homologous amino acid variants appeared to be characteristic of blood from ankylosing spondylitis patients.

Their cognate antigens are unknown. Library creation used 5' RACE. Sequencing was carried out with an Illumina HiSeq 2500. The raw public data were reprocessed by TCRdb itself: fastp quality trimming at Q25, MiXCR clonotype calling, in-frame beta chains only. All rows with the same CDR3 protein become a single entry with the most common DNA and genes. Counted in this sample were about 800,000 distinct CDR3 sequences; 10% to 15% of them appeared once. The leading ten clones occupy less than 0.65% of the sample. The sequenced sample consisted of blood, either unsorted or a sorted T cell fraction (not recorded which). The source of these receptors is a male donor with ankylosing spondylitis.

J is TRBJ2-3 and V is TRBV5-1, with 9 bases identical to TRBD1. Trimming took 2 bases from V and 2 from J; bases not matched to a gene: 6. This CDR3 has 16 amino acids. Germline assignment: CDR1 SGHRS and CDR2 YFSETQ. The CDR3 nucleotides are TGCGCCAGCAGCTTCCTGGGACAGGGCCTCACAGATACGCAGTATTTT. This gives the protein CASSFLGQGLTDTQYF.

The rearrangement links TRBV27 to TRBJ1-3; TRBD1 aligns across 7 bases. The CDR3 covers 17 residues. The J segment lost 4 bases and the V segment lost 4 bases, leaving 13 bases of the junction unmatched. Germline lookup yields CDR1 MNHEY and CDR2 SMNVEV (reference sequence). The CDR3 region has the DNA TGTGCCAGCAGTTCCCTGGGGGAGGGGGCAAAGGGAAACACCATATATTTT. Translated: CASSSLGEGAKGNTIYF.